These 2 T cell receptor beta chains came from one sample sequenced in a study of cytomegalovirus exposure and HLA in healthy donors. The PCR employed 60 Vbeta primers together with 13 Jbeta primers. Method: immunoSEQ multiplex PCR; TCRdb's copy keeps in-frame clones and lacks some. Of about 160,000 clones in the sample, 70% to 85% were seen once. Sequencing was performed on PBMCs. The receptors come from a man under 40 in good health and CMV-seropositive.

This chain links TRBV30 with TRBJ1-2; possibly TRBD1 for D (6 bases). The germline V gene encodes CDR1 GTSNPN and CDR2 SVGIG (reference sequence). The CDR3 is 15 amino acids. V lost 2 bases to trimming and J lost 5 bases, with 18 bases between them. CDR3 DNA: TGTGCCTGGAGTCTCTGGGCAGGGCAGGGGTATGGCTACACCTTC. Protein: CAWSLWAGQGYGYTF.

DNA of the CDR3: TGCAGCGTGAGGACAGTGAACTCCTACGAGCAGTACTTC. It specifies CSVRTVNSYEQYF. The chain has TRBV29-1 and TRBJ2-7, with a tentative D call TRBD1 (6 bases). The V end was cut by 6 bases, the J end by 0 bases, with 12 bases between. The CDR3 sequence is 13 residues long. Germline assignment: CDR1 SQVTM and CDR2 ANQGSEA.